A few counts support the clone carrying this T cell receptor beta chain. Its antigen remains unidentified. Reverse transcribing all isolated RNA meant expressed TCRB transcripts were sequenced. Only in-frame clones appear in the TCRdb table, and some are missing; sequencing was by immunoSEQ multiplex PCR. The sample includes hundreds of thousands of clones, roughly an eighth of them seen just once. The data originate from a study of beta chain features in type 1 diabetes. The CDR3 is 12 residues long. From germline, CDR1 is WNHNN and CDR2 SYGVQD (reference sequence). The germline V and J ends were trimmed by 8 bases and 7 bases, with 11 bases remaining between them. Study-wide points: Compared with healthy donors, patients appeared to share more similar naive, central memory and regulatory TCRB repertoires. Among patients with Type 1 diabetes, TCRB CDR3s were moderately but significantly shorter in every one of the four CD4+ subsets.

The sample consisted of naive CD4+ T cells from blood. The TCR was taken from a man aged 18-30 years with type 1 diabetes. The chain is built from TRBV10-1 and TRBJ1-4, with D possibly matching TRBD1 (6 bases). The CDR3 loop reads CASGSDSEKLFF. CDR3 bases: TGCGCCAGCGGCTCGGACAGTGAAAAACTGTTTTTT.